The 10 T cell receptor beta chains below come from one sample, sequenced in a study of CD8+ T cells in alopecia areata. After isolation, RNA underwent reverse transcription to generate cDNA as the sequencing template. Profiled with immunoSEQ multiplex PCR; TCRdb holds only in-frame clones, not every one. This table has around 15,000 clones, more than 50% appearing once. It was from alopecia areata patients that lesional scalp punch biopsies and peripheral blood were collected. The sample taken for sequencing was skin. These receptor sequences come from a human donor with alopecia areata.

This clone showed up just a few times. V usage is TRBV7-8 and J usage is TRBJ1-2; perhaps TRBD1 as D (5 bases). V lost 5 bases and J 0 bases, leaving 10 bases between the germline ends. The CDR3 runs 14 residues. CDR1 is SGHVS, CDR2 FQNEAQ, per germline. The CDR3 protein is CASSLTVTNYGYTF. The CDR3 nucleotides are TGTGCCAGCAGCCTGACAGTGACTAACTATGGCTACACCTTC.

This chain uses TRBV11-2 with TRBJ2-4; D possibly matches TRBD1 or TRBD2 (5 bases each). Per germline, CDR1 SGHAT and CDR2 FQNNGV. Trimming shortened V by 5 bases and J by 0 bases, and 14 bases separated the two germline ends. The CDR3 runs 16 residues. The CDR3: CASSPPLGVAKNIQYF. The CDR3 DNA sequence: TGTGCCAGCAGCCCTCCATTGGGGGTAGCCAAAAACATTCAGTACTTC.

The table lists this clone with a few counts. CDR3 sequence (DNA): TGCAGCGTTGGGACATCTTACACAGATACGCAGTATTTT. The encoded protein is CSVGTSYTDTQYF. This chain uses TRBV29-1 with TRBJ2-3, with a possible D match to TRBD1 (5 bases). Deletions cut 4 bases from V and 2 bases from J, with 10 bases between. There are 13 residues in the CDR3. Germline CDR1 is SQVTM and CDR2 is ANQGSEA.

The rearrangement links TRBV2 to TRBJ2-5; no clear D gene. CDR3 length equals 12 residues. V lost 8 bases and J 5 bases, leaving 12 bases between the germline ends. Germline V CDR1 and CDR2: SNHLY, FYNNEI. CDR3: CASEVGMETQYF. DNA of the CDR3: TGTGCCAGCGAAGTAGGGATGGAGACCCAGTACTTC.

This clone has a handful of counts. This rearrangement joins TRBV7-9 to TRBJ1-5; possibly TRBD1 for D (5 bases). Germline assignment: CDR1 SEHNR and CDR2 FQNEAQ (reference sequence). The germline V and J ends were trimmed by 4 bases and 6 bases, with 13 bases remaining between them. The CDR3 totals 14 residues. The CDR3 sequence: CASSSLLTVQPQHF. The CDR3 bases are TGTGCCAGCAGCTCCTTACTGACAGTTCAGCCCCAGCATTTT.

CDR3 sequence: CASSLPVNTEAFF. CDR3 bases: TGTGCCAGCAGTTTACCTGTGAACACTGAAGCTTTCTTT. The chain is built from TRBV28 and TRBJ1-1; no definite D call. Germline CDR1 reads MDHEN; CDR2 reads SYDVKM. This CDR3 has 13 amino acids. Between the trimmed V and J ends, which lost 2 bases and 0 bases, there was a span of 4 bases.

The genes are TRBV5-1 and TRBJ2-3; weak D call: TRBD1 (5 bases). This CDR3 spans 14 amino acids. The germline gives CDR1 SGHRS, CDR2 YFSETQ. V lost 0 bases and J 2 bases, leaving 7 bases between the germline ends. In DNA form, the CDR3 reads TGCGCCAGCAGCTTGGGGACACCCACAGATACGCAGTATTTT. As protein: CASSLGTPTDTQYF.

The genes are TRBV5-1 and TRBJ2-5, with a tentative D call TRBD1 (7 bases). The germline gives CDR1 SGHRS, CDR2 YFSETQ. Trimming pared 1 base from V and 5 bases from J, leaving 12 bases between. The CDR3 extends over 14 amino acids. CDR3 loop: CASSLTPGGETQYF. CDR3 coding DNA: TGCGCCAGCAGCTTGACCCCAGGGGGGGAGACCCAGTACTTC.

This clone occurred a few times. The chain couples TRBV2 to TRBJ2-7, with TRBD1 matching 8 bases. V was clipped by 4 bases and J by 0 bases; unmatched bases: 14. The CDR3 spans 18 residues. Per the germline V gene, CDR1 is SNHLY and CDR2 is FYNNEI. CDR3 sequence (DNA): TGTGCCAGCAGTGGATCGGGACAGGTGTTAAAGAGCTCCTACGAGCAGTACTTC. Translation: CASSGSGQVLKSSYEQYF.

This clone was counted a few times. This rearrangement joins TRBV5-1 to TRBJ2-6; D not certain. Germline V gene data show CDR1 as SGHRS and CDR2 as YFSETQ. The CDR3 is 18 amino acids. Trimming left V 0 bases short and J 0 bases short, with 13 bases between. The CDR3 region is CASSLVTGPSSGANVLTF. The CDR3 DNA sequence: TGCGCCAGCAGCTTGGTCACGGGTCCGAGCTCTGGGGCCAACGTCCTGACTTTC.